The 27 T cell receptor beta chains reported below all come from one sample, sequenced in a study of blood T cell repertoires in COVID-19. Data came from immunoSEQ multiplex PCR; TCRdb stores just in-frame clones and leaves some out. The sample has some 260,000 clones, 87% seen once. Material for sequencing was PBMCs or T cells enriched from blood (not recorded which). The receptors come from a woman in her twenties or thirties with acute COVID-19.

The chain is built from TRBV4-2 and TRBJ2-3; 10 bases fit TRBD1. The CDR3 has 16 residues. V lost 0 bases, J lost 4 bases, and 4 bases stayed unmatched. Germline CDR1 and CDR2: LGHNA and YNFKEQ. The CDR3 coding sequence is TGTGCCAGCAGCCAAGAGAACGGACAGGGGGCAGATACGCAGTATTTT. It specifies CASSQENGQGADTQYF.

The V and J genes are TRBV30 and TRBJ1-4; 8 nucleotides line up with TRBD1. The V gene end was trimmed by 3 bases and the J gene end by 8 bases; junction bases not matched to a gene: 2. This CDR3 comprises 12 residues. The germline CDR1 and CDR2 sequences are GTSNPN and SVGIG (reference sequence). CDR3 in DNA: TGTGCCTGGAGCCGGGACAGGGAAAAACTGTTTTTT. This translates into CAWSRDREKLFF.

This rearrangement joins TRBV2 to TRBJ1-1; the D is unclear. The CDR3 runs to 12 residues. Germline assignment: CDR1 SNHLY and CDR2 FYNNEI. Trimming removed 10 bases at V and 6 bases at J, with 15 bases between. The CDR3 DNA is TGTGCCACCCCAGGTCGGGAGGCTGAAGCTTTCTTT. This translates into CATPGREAEAFF.

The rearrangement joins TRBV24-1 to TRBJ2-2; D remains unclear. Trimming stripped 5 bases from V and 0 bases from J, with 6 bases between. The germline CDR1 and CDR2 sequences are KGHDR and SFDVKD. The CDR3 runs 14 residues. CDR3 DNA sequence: TGTGCCACCAGTGCTCAGGCGAACACCGGGGAGCTGTTTTTT. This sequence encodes CATSAQANTGELFF.

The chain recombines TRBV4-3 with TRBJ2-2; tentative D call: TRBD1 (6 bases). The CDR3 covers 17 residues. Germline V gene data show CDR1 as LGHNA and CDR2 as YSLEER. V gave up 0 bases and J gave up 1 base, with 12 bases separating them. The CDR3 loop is CASSQEMGARNTGELFF. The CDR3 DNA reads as TGCGCCAGCAGCCAAGAAATGGGGGCGCGGAACACCGGGGAGCTGTTTTTT.

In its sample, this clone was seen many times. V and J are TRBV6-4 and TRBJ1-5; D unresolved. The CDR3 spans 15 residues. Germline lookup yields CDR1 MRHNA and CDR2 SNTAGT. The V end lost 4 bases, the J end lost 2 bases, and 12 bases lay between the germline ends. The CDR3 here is CASSVDGGGNQPQHF. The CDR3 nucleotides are TGTGCCAGCAGTGTAGACGGAGGCGGCAATCAGCCCCAGCATTTT.

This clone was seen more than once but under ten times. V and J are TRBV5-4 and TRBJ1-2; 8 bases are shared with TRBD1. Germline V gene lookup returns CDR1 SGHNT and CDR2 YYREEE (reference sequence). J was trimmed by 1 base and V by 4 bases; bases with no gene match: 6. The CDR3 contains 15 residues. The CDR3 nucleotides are TGTGCCAGCAGCCCCGGACAGGGTTTTAACTATGGCTACACCTTC. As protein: CASSPGQGFNYGYTF.

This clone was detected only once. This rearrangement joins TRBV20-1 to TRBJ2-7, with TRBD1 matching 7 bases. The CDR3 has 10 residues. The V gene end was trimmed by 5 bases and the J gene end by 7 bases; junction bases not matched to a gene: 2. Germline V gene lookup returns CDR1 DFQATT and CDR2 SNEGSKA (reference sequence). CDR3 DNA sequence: TGCAGTGCTCGACAGGGAGAGCAGTACTTC. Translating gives CSARQGEQYF.

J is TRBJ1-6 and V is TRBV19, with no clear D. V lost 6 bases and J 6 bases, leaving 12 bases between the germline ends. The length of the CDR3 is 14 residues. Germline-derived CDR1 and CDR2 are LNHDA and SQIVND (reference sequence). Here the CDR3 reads CASRFVSGNSPLHF. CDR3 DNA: TGTGCCAGTAGATTCGTTTCGGGTAATTCACCCCTCCACTTT.

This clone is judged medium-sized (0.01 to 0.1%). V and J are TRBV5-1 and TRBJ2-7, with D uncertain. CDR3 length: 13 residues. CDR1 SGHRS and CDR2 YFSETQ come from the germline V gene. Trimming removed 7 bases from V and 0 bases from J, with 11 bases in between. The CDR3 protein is CASGRWNSYEQYF. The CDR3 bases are TGCGCCAGCGGGCGCTGGAACTCCTACGAGCAGTACTTC.

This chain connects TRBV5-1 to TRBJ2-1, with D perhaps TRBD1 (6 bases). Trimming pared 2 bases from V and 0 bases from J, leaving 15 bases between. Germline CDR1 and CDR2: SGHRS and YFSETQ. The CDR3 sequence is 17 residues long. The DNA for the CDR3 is TGCGCCAGCAGCTTCCTCAGGGGCCGTAGCTCCTACAATGAGCAGTTCTTC. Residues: CASSFLRGRSSYNEQFF.

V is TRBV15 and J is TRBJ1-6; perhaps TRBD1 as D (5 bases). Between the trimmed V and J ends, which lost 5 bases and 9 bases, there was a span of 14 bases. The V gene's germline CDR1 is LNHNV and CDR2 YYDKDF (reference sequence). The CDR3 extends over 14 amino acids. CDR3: CATSGGLGGSPLHF. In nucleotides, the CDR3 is TGTGCCACCAGCGGGGGACTAGGAGGTTCACCCCTCCACTTT.

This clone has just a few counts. The CDR3 reads CAFSRSSGNTIYF. The CDR3 nucleotides read TGTGCCTTTTCCAGAAGCTCTGGAAACACCATATATTTT. V gene TRBV7-9 combines with J gene TRBJ1-3; D gene uncertain. The CDR3 has 13 amino acids. Trimming pared 11 bases from V and 0 bases from J, leaving 11 bases between. Germline CDR1 reads SEHNR; CDR2 reads FQNEAQ (reference sequence).

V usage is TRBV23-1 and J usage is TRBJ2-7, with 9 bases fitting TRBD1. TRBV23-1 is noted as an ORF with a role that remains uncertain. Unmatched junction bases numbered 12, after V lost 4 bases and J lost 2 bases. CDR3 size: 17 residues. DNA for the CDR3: TGCGCCAGCAGTCCCCGAATTAGGGACAGGGAGGCCTACGAGCAGTACTTC. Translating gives CASSPRIRDREAYEQYF.

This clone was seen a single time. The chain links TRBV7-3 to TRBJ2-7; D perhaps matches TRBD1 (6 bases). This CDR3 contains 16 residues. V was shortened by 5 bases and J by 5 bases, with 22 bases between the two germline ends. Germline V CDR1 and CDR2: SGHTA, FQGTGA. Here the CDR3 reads CASSPSGAGTWNEQYF. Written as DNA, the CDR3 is TGTGCCAGCAGCCCCTCTGGGGCAGGGACATGGAACGAGCAGTACTTC.

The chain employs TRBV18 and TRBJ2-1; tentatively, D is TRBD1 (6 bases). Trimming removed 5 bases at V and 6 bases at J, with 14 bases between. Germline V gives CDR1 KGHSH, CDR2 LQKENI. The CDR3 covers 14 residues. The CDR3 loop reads CASSTGAGVNEQFF. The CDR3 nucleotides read TGTGCCAGCTCAACCGGAGCAGGGGTCAATGAGCAGTTCTTC. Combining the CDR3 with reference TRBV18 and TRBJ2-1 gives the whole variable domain NAGVMQNPRHLVRRRGQEARLRCSPMKGHSHVYWYRQLPEEGLKFMVYLQKENIIDESGMPKERFSAEFPKEGPSILRIQQVVRGDSAAYFCASSTGAGVNEQFFGPGTRLTVL.

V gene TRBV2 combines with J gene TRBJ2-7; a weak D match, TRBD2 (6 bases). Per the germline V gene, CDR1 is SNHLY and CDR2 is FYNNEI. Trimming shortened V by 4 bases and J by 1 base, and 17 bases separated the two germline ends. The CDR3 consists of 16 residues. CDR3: CASSGSGTGRSYEQYF. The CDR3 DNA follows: TGTGCCAGCAGTGGCTCCGGGACTGGACGATCCTACGAGCAGTACTTC.

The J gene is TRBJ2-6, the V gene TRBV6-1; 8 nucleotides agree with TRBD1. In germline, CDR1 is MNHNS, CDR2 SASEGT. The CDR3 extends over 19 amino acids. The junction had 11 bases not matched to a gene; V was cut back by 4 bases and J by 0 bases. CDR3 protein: CASSVSQGAANSGANVLTF. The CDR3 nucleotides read TGTGCCAGCAGTGTAAGCCAGGGGGCTGCGAACTCTGGGGCCAACGTCCTGACTTTC.

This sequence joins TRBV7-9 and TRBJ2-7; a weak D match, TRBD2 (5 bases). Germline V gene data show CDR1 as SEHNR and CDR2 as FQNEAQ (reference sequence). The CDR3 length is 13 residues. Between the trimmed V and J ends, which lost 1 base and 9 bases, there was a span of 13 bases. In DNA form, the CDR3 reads TGTGCCAGCAGCTTAGGGGCCTCACGGGGGCAGTACTTC. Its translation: CASSLGASRGQYF.

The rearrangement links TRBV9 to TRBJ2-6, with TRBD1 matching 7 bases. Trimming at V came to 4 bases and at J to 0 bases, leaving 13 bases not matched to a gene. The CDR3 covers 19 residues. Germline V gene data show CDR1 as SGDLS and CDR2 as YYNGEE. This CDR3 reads CASSPHPTGFSSGANVLTF. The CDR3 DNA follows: TGTGCCAGCAGCCCCCATCCGACAGGGTTTAGCTCTGGGGCCAACGTCCTGACTTTC.

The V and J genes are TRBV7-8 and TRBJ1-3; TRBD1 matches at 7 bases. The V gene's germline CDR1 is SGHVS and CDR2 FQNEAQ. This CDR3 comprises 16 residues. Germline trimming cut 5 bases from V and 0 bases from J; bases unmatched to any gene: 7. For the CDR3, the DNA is TGTGCCAGCAGCCTAGATGCAGGGGGCTCTGGAAACACCATATATTTT. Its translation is CASSLDAGGSGNTIYF. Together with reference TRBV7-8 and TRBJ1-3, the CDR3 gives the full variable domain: GAGVSQSPRYKVAKRGQDVALRCDPISGHVSLFWYQQALGQGPEFLTYFQNEAQLDKSGLPSDRFFAERPEGSVSTLKIQRTQQEDSAVYLCASSLDAGGSGNTIYFGEGSWLTVV.

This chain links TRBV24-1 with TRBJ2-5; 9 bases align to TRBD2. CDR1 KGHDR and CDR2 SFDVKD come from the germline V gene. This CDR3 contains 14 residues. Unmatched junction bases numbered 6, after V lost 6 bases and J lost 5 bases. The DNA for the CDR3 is TGTGCCACCAGTCCGGCTAGCGGGGAGGAGACCCAGTACTTC. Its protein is CATSPASGEETQYF.

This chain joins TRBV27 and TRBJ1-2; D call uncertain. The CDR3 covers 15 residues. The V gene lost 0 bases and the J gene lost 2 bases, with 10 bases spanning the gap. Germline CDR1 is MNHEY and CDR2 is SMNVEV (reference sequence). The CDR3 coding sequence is TGTGCCAGCAGTTTATCGATGTTACAGAACTATGGCTACACCTTC. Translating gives CASSLSMLQNYGYTF.

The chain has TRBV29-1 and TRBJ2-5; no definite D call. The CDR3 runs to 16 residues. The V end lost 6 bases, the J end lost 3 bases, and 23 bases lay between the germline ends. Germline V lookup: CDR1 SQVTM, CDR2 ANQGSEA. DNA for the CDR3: TGCAGCGTGGAGACTTACCTGGCCCTAACGGAAGAGACCCAGTACTTC. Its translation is CSVETYLALTEETQYF.

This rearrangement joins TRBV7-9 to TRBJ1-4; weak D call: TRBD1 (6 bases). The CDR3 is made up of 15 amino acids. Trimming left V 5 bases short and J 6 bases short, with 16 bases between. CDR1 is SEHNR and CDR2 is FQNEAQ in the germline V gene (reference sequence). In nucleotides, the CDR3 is TGTGCCAGCAGCGAACAGGGACAAAAGGATGAAAAACTGTTTTTT. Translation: CASSEQGQKDEKLFF.

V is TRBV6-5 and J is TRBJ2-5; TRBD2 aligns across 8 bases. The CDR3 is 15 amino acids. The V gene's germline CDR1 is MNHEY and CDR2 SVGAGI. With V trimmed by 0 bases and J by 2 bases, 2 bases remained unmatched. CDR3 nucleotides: TGTGCCAGCAGTTACTCTAGCGGGAAGCAAGAGACCCAGTACTTC. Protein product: CASSYSSGKQETQYF.

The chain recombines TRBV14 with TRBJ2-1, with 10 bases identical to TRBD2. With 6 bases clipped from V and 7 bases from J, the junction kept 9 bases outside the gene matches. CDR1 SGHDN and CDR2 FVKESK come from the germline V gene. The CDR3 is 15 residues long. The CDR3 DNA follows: TGTGCCAGCAGTTTGACTAGCGGGCCGGGAAATGAGCAGTTCTTC. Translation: CASSLTSGPGNEQFF.